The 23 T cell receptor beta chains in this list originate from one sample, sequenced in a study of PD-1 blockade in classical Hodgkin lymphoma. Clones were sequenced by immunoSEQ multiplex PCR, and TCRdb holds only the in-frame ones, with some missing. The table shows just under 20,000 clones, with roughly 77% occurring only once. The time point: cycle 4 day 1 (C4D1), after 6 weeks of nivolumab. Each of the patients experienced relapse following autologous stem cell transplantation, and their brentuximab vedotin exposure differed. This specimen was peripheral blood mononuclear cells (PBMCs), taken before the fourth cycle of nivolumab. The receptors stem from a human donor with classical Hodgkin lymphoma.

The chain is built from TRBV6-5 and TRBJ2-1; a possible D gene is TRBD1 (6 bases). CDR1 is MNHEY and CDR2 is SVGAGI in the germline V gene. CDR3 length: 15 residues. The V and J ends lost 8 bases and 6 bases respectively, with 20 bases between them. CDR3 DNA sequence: TGTGCCAGCGCAATTGAAGGACAGCCCTGCAATGAGCAGTTCTTC. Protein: CASAIEGQPCNEQFF.

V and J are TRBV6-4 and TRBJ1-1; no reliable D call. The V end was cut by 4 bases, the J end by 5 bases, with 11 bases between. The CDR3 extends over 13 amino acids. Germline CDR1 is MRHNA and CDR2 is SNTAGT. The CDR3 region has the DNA TGTGCCAGCAGTGCCTACAGCGGGACTGAAGCTTTCTTT. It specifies CASSAYSGTEAFF.

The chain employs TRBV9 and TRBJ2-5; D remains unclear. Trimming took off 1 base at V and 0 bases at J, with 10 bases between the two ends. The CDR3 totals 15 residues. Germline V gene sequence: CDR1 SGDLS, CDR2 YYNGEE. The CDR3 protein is CASSVKTDYQETQYF. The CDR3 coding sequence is TGTGCCAGCAGCGTAAAGACTGATTACCAAGAGACCCAGTACTTC.

This chain's CDR3 is CASTANEKLFF. CDR3 nucleotides: TGTGCCAGCACGGCGAATGAAAAACTGTTTTTT. The chain is built from TRBV6-1 and TRBJ1-4, with D uncertain. Per the germline V gene, CDR1 is MNHNS and CDR2 is SASEGT. The CDR3 sequence is 11 residues long. V lost 7 bases and J lost 5, with 5 bases in between.

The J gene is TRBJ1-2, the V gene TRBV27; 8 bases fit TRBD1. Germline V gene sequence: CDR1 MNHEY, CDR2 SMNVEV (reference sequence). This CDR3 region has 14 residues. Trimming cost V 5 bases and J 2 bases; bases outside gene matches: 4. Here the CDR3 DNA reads TGTGCCAGCAGTGTGCACAGGGGGAACTATGGCTACACCTTC. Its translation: CASSVHRGNYGYTF.

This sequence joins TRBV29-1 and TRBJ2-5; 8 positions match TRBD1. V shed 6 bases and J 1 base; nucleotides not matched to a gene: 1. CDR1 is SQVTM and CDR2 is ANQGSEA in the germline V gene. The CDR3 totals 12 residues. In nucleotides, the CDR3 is TGCAGCGTCGGGACAGGCCAAGAGACCCAGTACTTC. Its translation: CSVGTGQETQYF.

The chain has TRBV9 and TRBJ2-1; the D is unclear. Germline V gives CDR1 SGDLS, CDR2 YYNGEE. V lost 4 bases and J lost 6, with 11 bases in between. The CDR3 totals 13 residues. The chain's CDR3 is CASSPLWGNEQFF. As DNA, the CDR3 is TGTGCCAGCAGCCCGCTCTGGGGCAATGAGCAGTTCTTC.

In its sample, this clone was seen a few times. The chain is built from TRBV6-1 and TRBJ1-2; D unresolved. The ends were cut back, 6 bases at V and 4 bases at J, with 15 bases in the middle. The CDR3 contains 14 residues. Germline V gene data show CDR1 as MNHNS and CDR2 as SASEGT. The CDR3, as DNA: TGTGCCAGCAGCTCAGCCGCCTCGACCTATGGCTACACCTTC. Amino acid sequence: CASSSAASTYGYTF.

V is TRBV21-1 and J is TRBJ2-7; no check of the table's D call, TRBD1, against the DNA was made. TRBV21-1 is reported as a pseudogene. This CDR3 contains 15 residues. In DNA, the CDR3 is TGTGCCAGCAGCACTACAGGGGCGCACACCTACGAGCAGTACGTC. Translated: CASSTTGAHTYEQYV.

The CDR3 DNA follows: TGTGCCAACTCGGACATCCTCGCCTACAATGAGCAGTTCTTC. Its protein is CANSDILAYNEQFF. This chain connects TRBV6-1 to TRBJ2-1; D possibly corresponds to TRBD1 (5 bases). Trimming removed 10 bases from V and 2 bases from J, with 15 bases in between. This CDR3 is 14 amino acids long. Germline V gene lookup returns CDR1 MNHNS and CDR2 SASEGT.

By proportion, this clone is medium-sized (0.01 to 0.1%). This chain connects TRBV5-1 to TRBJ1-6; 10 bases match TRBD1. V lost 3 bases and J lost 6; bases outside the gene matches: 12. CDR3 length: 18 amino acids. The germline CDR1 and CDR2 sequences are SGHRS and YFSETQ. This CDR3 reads CASSSAPGQGSFNSPLHF. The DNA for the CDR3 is TGCGCCAGCAGCTCGGCTCCGGGACAGGGGAGCTTTAATTCACCCCTCCACTTT.

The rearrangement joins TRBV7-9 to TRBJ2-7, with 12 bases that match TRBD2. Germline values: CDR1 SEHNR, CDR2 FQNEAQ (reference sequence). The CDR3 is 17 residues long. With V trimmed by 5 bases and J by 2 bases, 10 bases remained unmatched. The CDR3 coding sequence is TGTGCCAGCAGCGCCCGGACTAGCGGGATTTGGACCTACGAGCAGTACTTC. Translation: CASSARTSGIWTYEQYF.

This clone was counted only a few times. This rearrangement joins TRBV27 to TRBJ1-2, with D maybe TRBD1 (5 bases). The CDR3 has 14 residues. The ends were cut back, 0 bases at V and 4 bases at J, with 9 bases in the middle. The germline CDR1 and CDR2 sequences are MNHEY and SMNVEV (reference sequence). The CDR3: CASSLSDTSYGYTF. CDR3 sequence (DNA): TGTGCCAGCAGTTTATCGGACACGAGCTATGGCTACACCTTC.

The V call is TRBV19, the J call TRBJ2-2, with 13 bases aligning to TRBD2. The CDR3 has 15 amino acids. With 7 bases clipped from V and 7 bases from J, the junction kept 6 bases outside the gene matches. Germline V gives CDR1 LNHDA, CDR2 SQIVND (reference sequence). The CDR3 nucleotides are TGTGCCAGTACACTAGCGGGGGGGCCTGTCGGGGAGCTGTTTTTT. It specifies CASTLAGGPVGELFF.

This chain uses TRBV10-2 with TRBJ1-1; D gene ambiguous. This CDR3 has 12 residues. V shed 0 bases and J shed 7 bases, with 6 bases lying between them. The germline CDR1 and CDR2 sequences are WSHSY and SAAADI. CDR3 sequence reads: CASSESALEAFF. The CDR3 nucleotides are TGCGCCAGCAGTGAGTCCGCCCTTGAAGCTTTCTTT.

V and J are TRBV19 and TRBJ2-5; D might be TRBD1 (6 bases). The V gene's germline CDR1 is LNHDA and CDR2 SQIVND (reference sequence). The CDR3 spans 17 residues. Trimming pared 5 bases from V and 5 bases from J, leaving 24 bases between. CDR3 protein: CASSLLTGTPGTETQYF. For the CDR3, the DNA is TGTGCCAGTAGTTTATTGACGGGGACACCGGGAACGGAGACCCAGTACTTC.

The CDR3 is CASSLGEAYNEQFF. CDR3 DNA: TGTGCCAGTAGTTTGGGGGAGGCGTACAATGAGCAGTTCTTC. The V and J genes are TRBV19 and TRBJ2-1, with TRBD2 as a possible D gene (6 bases). The CDR3 runs to 14 residues. The germline CDR1 and CDR2 sequences are LNHDA and SQIVND (reference sequence). V was pared by 5 bases and J by 4 bases, with 12 bases between.

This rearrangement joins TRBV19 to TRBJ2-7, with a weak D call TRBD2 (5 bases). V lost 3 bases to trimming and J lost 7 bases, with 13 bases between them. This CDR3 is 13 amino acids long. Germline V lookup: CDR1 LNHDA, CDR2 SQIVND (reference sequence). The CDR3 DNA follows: TGTGCCAGTAGTATTGGGAGACTGGGGGAGCAGTACTTC. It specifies CASSIGRLGEQYF.

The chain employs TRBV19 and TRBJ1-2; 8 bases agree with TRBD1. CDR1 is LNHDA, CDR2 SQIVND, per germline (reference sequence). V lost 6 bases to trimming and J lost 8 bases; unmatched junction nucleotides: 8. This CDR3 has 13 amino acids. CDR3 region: CASRAQGASGYTF. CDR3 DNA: TGTGCCAGTAGAGCCCAGGGGGCTTCAGGCTACACCTTC.

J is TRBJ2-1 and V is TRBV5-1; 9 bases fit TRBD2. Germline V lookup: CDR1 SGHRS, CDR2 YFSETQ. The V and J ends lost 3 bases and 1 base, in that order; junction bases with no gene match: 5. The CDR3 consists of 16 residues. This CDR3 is CASSSGLARSYNEQFF. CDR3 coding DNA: TGCGCCAGCAGCTCTGGACTAGCGCGGTCCTACAATGAGCAGTTCTTC.

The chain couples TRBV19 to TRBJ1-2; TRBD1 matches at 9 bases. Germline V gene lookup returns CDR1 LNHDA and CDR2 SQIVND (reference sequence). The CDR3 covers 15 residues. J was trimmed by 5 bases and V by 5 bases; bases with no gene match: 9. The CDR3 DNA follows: TGTGCCAGTAGTGGGGGGGACAGGGCGACTTATGGCTACACCTTC. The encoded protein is CASSGGDRATYGYTF.

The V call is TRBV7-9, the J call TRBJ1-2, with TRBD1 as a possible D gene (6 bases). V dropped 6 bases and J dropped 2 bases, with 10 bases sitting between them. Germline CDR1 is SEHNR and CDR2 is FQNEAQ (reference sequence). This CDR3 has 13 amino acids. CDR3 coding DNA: TGTGCCAGCAGTCTTGGACAGAACTATGGCTACACCTTC. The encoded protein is CASSLGQNYGYTF. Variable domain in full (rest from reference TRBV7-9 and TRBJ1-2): DTGVSQNPRHKITKRGQNVTFRCDPISEHNRLYWYRQTLGQGPEFLTYFQNEAQLEKSRLLSDRFSAERPKGSFSTLEIQRTEQGDSAMYLCASSLGQNYGYTFGSGTRLTVV.

DNA of the CDR3: TGTGCCAGCAGCCAAGATTGGGGGACTGAAGCTTTCTTT. It yields the protein CASSQDWGTEAFF. The chain recombines TRBV14 with TRBJ1-1, with D perhaps TRBD1 (5 bases). Between the trimmed V and J ends, which lost 0 bases and 5 bases, there was a span of 7 bases. This CDR3 contains 13 residues. From germline, CDR1 is SGHDN and CDR2 FVKESK.